The sequence of this T cell receptor (beta chain) was determined in a study of blood T cell repertoires in COVID-19. Data came from immunoSEQ multiplex PCR; TCRdb stores just in-frame clones and leaves some out. The sample includes a few hundred thousand clones, approximately 82% of them seen just once. Looked up from germline, CDR1 is GTSNPN and CDR2 is SVGIG (reference sequence). The V gene lost 1 base and the J gene lost 4 bases, with 5 bases spanning the gap. The CDR3 covers 11 residues. The receptor's source is a woman aged 18-35 years with acute or convalescent COVID-19. Sequenced: peripheral blood. This rearrangement joins TRBV30 to TRBJ2-7; D is unclear. CDR3 DNA: TGTGCCTGGAGTGACGGGTACGAGCAGTACTTC. It encodes CAWSDGYEQYF.